These 29 T cell receptor beta chains were all obtained from the same sample, sequenced in a study of cytomegalovirus exposure and HLA in healthy donors. The study ran its PCR with 60 Vbeta and 13 Jbeta primers. TCRdb's copy holds only in-frame clones and misses some; the assay was immunoSEQ multiplex PCR. Of approximately 180,000 clones detected, more than 80% appear once; the ten largest clones hold around 5%. Sequenced material: PBMCs. The receptors were sampled from a man younger than 35 in good health and CMV-seronegative.

V is TRBV19 and J is TRBJ2-1; TRBD1 aligns across 8 bases. This CDR3 is 16 amino acids long. Germline-derived CDR1 and CDR2 are LNHDA and SQIVND (reference sequence). Germline trimming cut 3 bases from V and 3 bases from J; bases unmatched to any gene: 7. CDR3 protein: CASSIRTGSGYNEQFF. The CDR3 DNA is TGTGCCAGTAGTATTAGGACAGGGTCGGGCTACAATGAGCAGTTCTTC.

This clone appeared a single time. The chain combines TRBV5-1 with TRBJ2-7; TRBD2 agrees at 9 bases. The CDR3 runs to 14 residues. V lost 4 bases to trimming and J lost 2 bases; unmatched junction nucleotides: 4. Germline values: CDR1 SGHRS, CDR2 YFSETQ. DNA for the CDR3: TGCGCCAGCAGCCCGGGACTAGCCCCCTACGAGCAGTACTTC. This translates into CASSPGLAPYEQYF.

The chain is built from TRBV10-1 and TRBJ1-5, with D tentatively TRBD1 (5 bases). The CDR3 loop spans 13 amino acids. CDR1 is WNHNN, CDR2 SYGVQD, per germline (reference sequence). Trimming cost V 6 bases and J 0 bases, with 6 bases left between them. The CDR3 bases are TGCGCCAGCAGCAGGGATAGCAATCAGCCCCAGCATTTT. Its protein is CASSRDSNQPQHF.

This clone has more than one count but fewer than ten. V gene TRBV4-3 combines with J gene TRBJ1-2; 7 bases map to TRBD1. There are 14 residues in the CDR3. Germline CDR1 reads LGHNA; CDR2 reads YSLEER. The J segment lost 2 bases and the V segment lost 0 bases, leaving 0 bases of the junction unmatched. The DNA for the CDR3 is TGCGCCAGCAGCCAAGACAGGGGGAACTATGGCTACACCTTC. It encodes CASSQDRGNYGYTF.

The chain is built from TRBV28 and TRBJ2-7; 7 nucleotides align to TRBD2. From germline, CDR1 is MDHEN and CDR2 SYDVKM. Losses at the gene ends were 4 bases for V and 4 bases for J; bases not matched to a gene: 10. This CDR3 is built from 15 residues. The CDR3 DNA reads as TGTGCCAGCAGTTCTCAGGCTAGCGGCACATACGAGCAGTACTTC. The encoded protein is CASSSQASGTYEQYF. Full variable domain (missing parts from reference TRBV28 and TRBJ2-7): DVKVTQSSRYLVKRTGEKVFLECVQDMDHENMFWYRQDPGLGLRLIYFSYDVKMKEKGDIPEGYSVSREKKERFSLILESASTNQTSMYLCASSSQASGTYEQYFGPGTRLTVT.

CDR3 sequence: CASSPLGGVQETQYF. CDR3 DNA sequence: TGTGCCAGCAGCCCCCTCGGCGGCGTCCAAGAGACCCAGTACTTC. The V call is TRBV7-9, the J call TRBJ2-5; D is uncertain. V was clipped by 5 bases and J by 1 base, with 14 bases between them. The CDR3 spans 15 residues. CDR1 and CDR2 (germline): SEHNR, FQNEAQ (reference sequence).

This chain joins TRBV12-1 and TRBJ1-1; the table's D gene call, TRBD1, was not cross checked with the DNA. TRBV12-1 has pseudogene status. The CDR3 extends over 15 amino acids. CDR3 in amino acids: CASSPWTRMNTEAFF. CDR3 sequence (DNA): TGTGCCAGCAGCCCCTGGACAAGGATGAACACTGAAGCTTTCTTT.

This chain links TRBV27 with TRBJ2-2; 10 bases match TRBD2. CDR1 and CDR2 from the germline V gene are MNHEY and SMNVEV (reference sequence). The CDR3 is 15 amino acids. V dropped 6 bases and J dropped 3; count of bases not matched to a gene: 4. CDR3 sequence: CASRTSGLYTGELFF. DNA of the CDR3: TGTGCCAGCAGGACTAGCGGGCTGTACACCGGGGAGCTGTTTTTT.

CDR3 in DNA: TGTGCCAGCAGTTTACTGCCAGTCCCTCACACAGATACGCAGTATTTT. Amino acid sequence: CASSLLPVPHTDTQYF. The chain joins TRBV28 to TRBJ2-3; no clear D. Trimming cost V 2 bases and J 2 bases, with 14 bases left between them. Germline V CDR1 and CDR2: MDHEN, SYDVKM. The CDR3 has 16 residues.

The chain has TRBV14 and TRBJ1-6; 7 positions agree with TRBD1. Germline V gene sequence: CDR1 SGHDN, CDR2 FVKESK. V shed 2 bases and J 6 bases; nucleotides not matched to a gene: 10. The CDR3 is made up of 17 amino acids. CDR3 nucleotide sequence: TGTGCCAGCAGCCAAAATCCAAACAGGGGTACTAATTCACCCCTCCACTTT. Its translation: CASSQNPNRGTNSPLHF.

The CDR3 reads CASSVSLHGNTEAFF. The CDR3 DNA follows: TGTGCCAGCAGCGTTAGTCTGCACGGGAACACTGAAGCTTTCTTT. This chain connects TRBV9 to TRBJ1-1; no reliable D call. This CDR3 region has 15 residues. CDR1 and CDR2 from the germline V gene are SGDLS and YYNGEE. The V end was cut by 2 bases, the J end by 1 base, with 12 bases between.

This clone showed up just a few times. The chain has TRBV27 and TRBJ1-5; 7 bases map to TRBD1. The CDR3 has 14 residues. In germline, CDR1 is MNHEY, CDR2 SMNVEV (reference sequence). V trimming: 6 bases; J trimming: 1 base; junction bases outside the gene matches: 3. The CDR3 reads CASRQGESNQPQHF. As DNA, the CDR3 is TGTGCCAGCAGGCAGGGGGAAAGCAATCAGCCCCAGCATTTT.

This chain connects TRBV6-7 to TRBJ1-5, with TRBD1 identical over 11 bases. TRBV6-7 is reported as an ORF; its role is uncertain. The CDR3 extends over 15 amino acids. J gave up 5 bases and V 4 bases, and 4 bases lay outside the gene matches. The CDR3 DNA is TGTGCCAGCAGTTTGGACAGGGGGCGAGATCAGCCCCAGCATTTT. It encodes CASSLDRGRDQPQHF.

This CDR3 reads CASRTGAEQYF. CDR3 nucleotides: TGTGCCTCCCGGACAGGGGCCGAGCAGTACTTC. The chain carries TRBV30 and TRBJ2-5, with TRBD1 matching over 9 bases. TRBJ2-7 explains the end of the DNA better; the J call may be wrong. The CDR3 runs to 11 residues. Germline V gives CDR1 GTSNPN, CDR2 SVGIG (reference sequence).

This clone is a singleton in its sample. This chain uses TRBV5-4 with TRBJ2-5, with TRBD2 matching over 7 bases. CDR1 is SGHNT and CDR2 is YYREEE in the germline V gene (reference sequence). This CDR3 has 14 amino acids. J was trimmed by 4 bases and V by 5 bases; bases with no gene match: 8. The CDR3 DNA reads TGTGCCAGCAGAGAGGGAGGGAGGATAGAGACCCAGTACTTC. Residues: CASREGGRIETQYF.

V and J are TRBV4-1 and TRBJ2-3; 9 nucleotides match TRBD2. The V gene end was trimmed by 0 bases and the J gene end by 2 bases; junction bases not matched to a gene: 9. CDR3 length equals 18 residues. Germline CDR1 is MGHRA and CDR2 is YSYEKL. DNA for the CDR3: TGCGCCAGCAGCCAAGATATCGAGGCTAGCGGGGACACAGATACGCAGTATTTT. It codes for CASSQDIEASGDTDTQYF.

The chain carries TRBV2 and TRBJ2-3, with 8 nucleotides matching TRBD1. Germline V gene lookup returns CDR1 SNHLY and CDR2 FYNNEI. Trimming removed 2 bases from V and 5 bases from J; junction bases left unmatched: 9. This CDR3 spans 16 amino acids. The CDR3, as DNA: TGTGCCAGCAGTGAATTTCGGGACAGGATGAGAGATACGCAGTATTTT. Translated, it gives CASSEFRDRMRDTQYF. Full variable domain (outside the CDR3, taken from reference TRBV2 and TRBJ2-3): EPEVTQTPSHQVTQMGQEVILRCVPISNHLYFYWYRQILGQKVEFLVSFYNNEISEKSEIFDDQFSVERPDGSNFTLKIRSTKLEDSAMYFCASSEFRDRMRDTQYFGPGTRLTVL.

The rearrangement links TRBV29-1 to TRBJ2-1, with D possibly matching TRBD2 (7 bases). CDR3 size: 13 residues. Between the trimmed V and J ends, which lost 8 bases and 2 bases, there was a span of 13 bases. CDR1 is SQVTM and CDR2 is ANQGSEA in the germline V gene. This CDR3 is CSLGGGTYNEQFF. The CDR3 DNA follows: TGCAGCCTTGGGGGGGGCACCTACAATGAGCAGTTCTTC.

The CDR3 sequence: CASSRHQGGNQPQHF. The CDR3 DNA is TGTGCCAGCAGTCGTCATCAGGGTGGGAATCAGCCCCAGCATTTT. The rearrangement joins TRBV9 to TRBJ1-5; D might be TRBD1 (5 bases). Germline V CDR1 and CDR2: SGDLS, YYNGEE. Trimming pared 5 bases from V and 4 bases from J, leaving 16 bases between. The CDR3 spans 15 residues. The whole variable domain, remainder taken from reference TRBV9 and TRBJ1-5, is DSGVTQTPKHLITATGQRVTLRCSPRSGDLSVYWYQQSLDQGLQFLIQYYNGEERAKGNILERFSAQQFPDLHSELNLSSLELGDSALYFCASSRHQGGNQPQHFGDGTRLSIL.

The chain recombines TRBV6-6 with TRBJ2-1; D is perhaps TRBD1 (6 bases). CDR1 is MNHNY, CDR2 SVGAGI, per germline (reference sequence). V was clipped by 5 bases and J by 4 bases, with 9 bases between them. CDR3 length: 13 residues. CDR3 sequence (DNA): TGTGCCAGCAGTCGCAGGGGATACAATGAGCAGTTCTTC. Residues: CASSRRGYNEQFF.

The V gene is TRBV9, the J gene TRBJ2-7; TRBD2 is a possible D gene (5 bases). Trimming pared 0 bases from V and 0 bases from J, leaving 13 bases between. The CDR3 consists of 16 residues. In germline, CDR1 is SGDLS, CDR2 YYNGEE. The CDR3 DNA reads as TGTGCCAGCAGCGTAGGGTGGGGAGCGTCCTCCTACGAGCAGTACTTC. This gives the protein CASSVGWGASSYEQYF.

On this clone itself: Other DNA sequences in the same sample also yield this CDR3. The V and J genes are TRBV9 and TRBJ2-7; D gene uncertain. The CDR3 is 13 residues long. Germline V gives CDR1 SGDLS, CDR2 YYNGEE. V was trimmed by 0 bases and J by 4 bases, leaving 8 bases between them. The CDR3 region is CASSVDGRYEQYF. DNA of the CDR3: TGTGCCAGCAGCGTAGATGGCAGGTACGAGCAGTACTTC.

The chain links TRBV7-2 to TRBJ2-5; D is unresolved. Trimming stripped 1 base from V and 5 bases from J, with 11 bases between. The CDR3 runs to 14 residues. In germline, CDR1 is SGHTA, CDR2 FQGNSA. In nucleotides, the CDR3 is TGTGCCAGCAGCTTAGACGCTTTGAGGGAGACCCAGTACTTC. The encoded protein is CASSLDALRETQYF.

In this sample, this clone turned up a few times. The rearrangement links TRBV4-1 to TRBJ1-1, with D possibly TRBD1 on 5 matching bases. Germline CDR1 MGHRA, CDR2 YSYEKL. Trimming cost V 0 bases and J 3 bases, with 11 bases left between them. The CDR3 is made up of 15 amino acids. The CDR3 sequence: CASSQEGGVDTEAFF. The DNA for the CDR3 is TGCGCCAGCAGCCAAGAGGGGGGGGTAGACACTGAAGCTTTCTTT.

On this clone itself: The same CDR3 can be traced to other DNA sequences in this sample. J is TRBJ2-2 and V is TRBV10-3, with 10 bases aligning to TRBD1. V was pared by 9 bases and J by 1 base, with 2 bases of the junction left unmatched. The CDR3 has 14 amino acids. Germline V gene data show CDR1 as ENHRY and CDR2 as SYGVKD. The CDR3 nucleotides read TGTGCCATTAGGACAGGGGGGAACACCGGGGAGCTGTTTTTT. Encoded protein: CAIRTGGNTGELFF.

The chain employs TRBV4-2 and TRBJ2-1; 14 bases are shared with TRBD2. V dropped 4 bases and J dropped 7; count of bases not matched to a gene: 12. Germline CDR1 and CDR2: LGHNA and YNFKEQ. The CDR3 has 18 amino acids. The CDR3 coding sequence is TGTGCCAGCAGCCTCCCAGGGCGACTAGCGGGAGGGCCTAATGAGCAGTTCTTC. It is translated as CASSLPGRLAGGPNEQFF.

The V call is TRBV28, the J call TRBJ2-3; TRBD1 might be the D (6 bases). This CDR3 contains 14 residues. Germline V gene data show CDR1 as MDHEN and CDR2 as SYDVKM. The germline V and J ends were trimmed by 11 bases and 1 base, with 16 bases remaining between them. The CDR3 spells CACWPGQRTDTQYF. As DNA, the CDR3 is TGTGCCTGCTGGCCGGGACAACGCACAGATACGCAGTATTTT. The variable domain in full, with the rest retrieved from reference TRBV28 and TRBJ2-3, is DVKVTQSSRYLVKRTGEKVFLECVQDMDHENMFWYRQDPGLGLRLIYFSYDVKMKEKGDIPEGYSVSREKKERFSLILESASTNQTSMYLCACWPGQRTDTQYFGPGTRLTVL.

The chain links TRBV5-1 to TRBJ1-5; the D is unclear. Germline loops: CDR1 SGHRS, CDR2 YFSETQ. The CDR3 is 16 amino acids. Trimming removed 8 bases from V and 0 bases from J, with 18 bases in between. The CDR3 DNA is TGCGCCAGGAGAGCGTGGGCGGAGGATAGCAATCAGCCCCAGCATTTT. It is translated as CARRAWAEDSNQPQHF.

This chain joins TRBV13 and TRBJ2-1; TRBD2 agrees at 9 bases. V gave up 7 bases and J gave up 4 bases; unmatched junction bases: 11. Germline loops: CDR1 PRHDT, CDR2 FYEKMQ (reference sequence). This CDR3 spans 16 amino acids. The CDR3 loop reads CASTSLRLAAYNEQFF. As DNA, the CDR3 is TGTGCCAGCACTTCCCTTAGACTAGCGGCGTACAATGAGCAGTTCTTC.